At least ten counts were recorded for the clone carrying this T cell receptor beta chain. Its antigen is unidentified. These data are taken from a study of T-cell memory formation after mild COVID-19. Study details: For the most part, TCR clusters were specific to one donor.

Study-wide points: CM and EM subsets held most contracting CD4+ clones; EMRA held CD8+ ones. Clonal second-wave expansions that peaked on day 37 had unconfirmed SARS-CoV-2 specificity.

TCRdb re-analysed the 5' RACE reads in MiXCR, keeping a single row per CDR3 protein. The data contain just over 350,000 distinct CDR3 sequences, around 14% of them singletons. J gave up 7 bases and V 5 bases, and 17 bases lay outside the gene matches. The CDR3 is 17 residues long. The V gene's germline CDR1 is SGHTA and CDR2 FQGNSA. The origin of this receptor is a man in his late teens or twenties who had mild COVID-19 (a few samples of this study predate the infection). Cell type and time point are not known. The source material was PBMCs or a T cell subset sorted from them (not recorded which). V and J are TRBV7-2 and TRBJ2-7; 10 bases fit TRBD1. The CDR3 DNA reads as TGTGCCAGCAGCCGTACCGGACAGGGGGTTGTTAAGGGGGAGCAGTACTTC. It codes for CASSRTGQGVVKGEQYF.